These T cell receptor beta chains were read from a single sample in a study of cytomegalovirus exposure and HLA in healthy donors. TCRdb keeps only in-frame clones here, not all; method: immunoSEQ multiplex PCR. Of over 60,000 clones detected, around 75% appear once; the ten largest clones hold approximately 13%. Material: PBMCs. The source of these receptors is a man aged 70-80 years in good health and CMV-seronegative. Each CDR3 is given with its conserved first and last residue. A D gene is named only where the DNA matches it firmly. Only some rows state a clone size, as once, few, many or a class for expanded clones.

clone size,J gene,D gene,V gene,CDR3 DNA,CDR3 protein
.,TRBJ2-7,.,TRBV15,TGTGCCACCAGCAGGGAACAGGATCCCACCTACGAGCAGTACTTC,CATSREQDPTYEQYF
.,TRBJ1-4,.,TRBV11-2,TGTGCCAGCAGCTTAGACAGAAGTAGCGAAAAACTGTTTTTT,CASSLDRSSEKLFF
.,TRBJ2-2,.,TRBV11-2,TGTGCCAGCAGTCGGAGGGGGAACACCGGGGAGCTGTTTTTT,CASSRRGNTGELFF
.,TRBJ2-1,TRBD2,TRBV6-6,TGTGCCAGCAGACCAGGGACTAGCGCTTACAATGAGCAGTTCTTC,CASRPGTSAYNEQFF
few,TRBJ1-1,.,TRBV30,TGTGCCGGAGCGGGCCCCTATGTTAGTGCTGAAGCTTTCTTT,CAGAGPYVSAEAFF
.,TRBJ1-1,TRBD1,TRBV7-2,TGTGCCAGCAGCCGTAATACAGGGGCCACTGAAGCTTTCTTT,CASSRNTGATEAFF
.,TRBJ1-5,TRBD1,TRBV11-2,TGTGCCAGCAGCCCATGGACAGGTGGGAATCAGCCCCAGCATTTT,CASSPWTGGNQPQHF
.,TRBJ2-2,.,TRBV28,TGTGCCAGCAGGAAATGGGGGCGCAAGGCCGGGGAGCTGTTTTTT,CASRKWGRKAGELFF
.,TRBJ2-5,.,TRBV30,TGTGCCTGGAGTGTAGGAGGGTCGGAGACCCAGTACTTC,CAWSVGGSETQYF
.,TRBJ2-7,.,TRBV19,TGTGCCAGTCGCTTTTCCTCGGGCGAGCAGTACTTC,CASRFSSGEQYF
.,TRBJ2-7,TRBD2,TRBV7-2,TGTGCCAGCAGCTTAGCTCGGGGGGGCGGGAGCTACGAGCAGTACTTC,CASSLARGGGSYEQYF
.,TRBJ2-5,.,TRBV15,TGTGCCACCAGCAGAGGTGTGGGGGCTCACTCCCAAGAGACCCAGTACTTC,CATSRGVGAHSQETQYF
.,TRBJ2-3,.,TRBV11-3,TGTGCCAGCAGTGGGCCCACAGATACGCAGTATTTT,CASSGPTDTQYF
.,TRBJ2-7,TRBD1,TRBV5-1,TGCGCCAGCAGCCGAGGGACAGGGGAAACCTACGAGCAGTACTTC,CASSRGTGETYEQYF
.,TRBJ2-7,TRBD1,TRBV29-1,TGCAGCGTTGTCCGACAGGGTTTGGGCGAGCAGTACTTC,CSVVRQGLGEQYF
.,TRBJ2-1,TRBD2,TRBV5-1,TGCGCCAGCAGCTTGGGGACTAGCGGGAGAAATGAGCAGTTCTTC,CASSLGTSGRNEQFF
.,TRBJ1-1,.,TRBV5-1,TGCGCCAGCAGCTTGGAGGGGCTGAACACTGAAGCTTTCTTT,CASSLEGLNTEAFF
.,TRBJ1-6,TRBD1,TRBV7-9,TGTTCCAGCATTGGACAGGGCCATAATTCACCCCTCCACTTT,CSSIGQGHNSPLHF
.,TRBJ2-1,.,TRBV7-2,TGTGCCAGCAGCCACGCGGGGTACAATGAGCAGTTCTTC,CASSHAGYNEQFF
.,TRBJ1-2,.,TRBV5-5,TGTGCCAGCAGCTTGAGACAGTTCTATGGCTACACCTTC,CASSLRQFYGYTF
once,TRBJ1-5,TRBD1,TRBV7-2,TGTGCCAGCAGCTCGACAGGGGAAGGTGGACAGCCCCAGCATTTT,CASSSTGEGGQPQHF
few,TRBJ2-7,.,TRBV12-5,TGTGCTAGTGGCAACCTCCGGGACACCCGCCGGGAGCAGTACTTC,CASGNLRDTRREQYF
.,TRBJ2-7,.,TRBV25-1,TGTGCCAGCAGTAAAACAGACCCGCCCTACGAGCAGTACTTC,CASSKTDPPYEQYF
.,TRBJ1-4,TRBD1,TRBV15,TGTGCCACCAGCTCCCCCCGGGGGACAGCTTCGTCAACTAATGAAAAACTGTTTTTT,CATSSPRGTASSTNEKLFF
few,TRBJ2-7,.,TRBV7-8,TGTGCCAGCAGCGGGGGAGGGGGGAATTCGTACGAGCAGTACTTC,CASSGGGGNSYEQYF
.,TRBJ1-6,.,TRBV11-2,TGTGCCAGCAGCTTAGGCGACCGACAGCCCCTCCACTTT,CASSLGDRQPLHF
.,TRBJ2-5,.,TRBV5-1,TGCGCCAGCAGCTTGGGGGGACTCGCACAAGAGACCCAGTACTTC,CASSLGGLAQETQYF
.,TRBJ2-1,TRBD2,TRBV5-1,TGCGCCAGCAGCTTGAACCGAGCGGGGGGGCGGGGTGAGCAGTTCTTC,CASSLNRAGGRGEQFF